Sequencing of this T cell receptor (beta chain) was carried out in a study of beta chain features in type 1 diabetes. This CDR3 has 11 amino acids. V gave up 6 bases and J gave up 0 bases, with 2 bases separating them. Germline CDR1 and CDR2: ENHRY and SYGVKD. As concerns this clone: This may stem from a read error, because a much larger clone lies one nucleotide away.

All of the isolated RNA was reverse transcribed, so expressed TCRB transcripts were sequenced. The method was immunoSEQ multiplex PCR; TCRdb's version includes in-frame clones alone and lacks a portion of them. The profile shows more than 300,000 clones, around 7.6% of them singletons. A sort by CD45RO/CCR7/CD25/CD127/CD95/CD27 yielded CD4+ naive, central memory, regulatory and stem cell-like memory cells. The sample comprised central memory CD4+ T cells from blood. This TCR was sampled from a woman aged 18-29 years in good health. This chain uses TRBV10-3 with TRBJ2-5, with D hard to call. Here the CDR3 reads CAIRNQETQYF. The CDR3 nucleotides read TGTGCCATCAGGAACCAAGAGACCCAGTACTTC.